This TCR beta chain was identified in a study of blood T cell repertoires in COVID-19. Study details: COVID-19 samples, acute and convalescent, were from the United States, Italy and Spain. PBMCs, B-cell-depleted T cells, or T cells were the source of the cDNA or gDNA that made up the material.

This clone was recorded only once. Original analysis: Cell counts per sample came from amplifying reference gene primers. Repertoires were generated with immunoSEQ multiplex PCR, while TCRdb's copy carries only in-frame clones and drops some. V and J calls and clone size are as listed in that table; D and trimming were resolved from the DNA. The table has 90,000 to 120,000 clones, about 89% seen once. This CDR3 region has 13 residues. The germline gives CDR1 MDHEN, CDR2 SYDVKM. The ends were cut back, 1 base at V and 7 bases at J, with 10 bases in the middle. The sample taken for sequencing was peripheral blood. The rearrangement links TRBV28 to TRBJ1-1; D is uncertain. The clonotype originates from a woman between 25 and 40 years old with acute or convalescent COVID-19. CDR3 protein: CASSLLGGFEAFF. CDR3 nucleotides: TGTGCCAGCAGTTTATTAGGAGGGTTTGAAGCTTTCTTT.